Below, 13 T cell receptor beta chains from the same sample are listed, as sequenced in a study of T cells in Graves' hyperthyroidism and ophthalmopathy. TCR beta CDR3 region amplification was performed from RNA transcripts. A set of HTBI primers served as the primers for a first-round RT-PCR of the TCR CDR3. MiXCR was run by TCRdb on the multiplex PCR reads, yielding one entry per CDR3 protein. Here the sample spans 300,000 to 450,000 distinct CDR3 sequences, 20% to 30% being singletons. Material for sequencing was blood. The source is a man aged 45-65 years with Graves' hyperthyroidism.

At least ten counts were recorded for this clonotype. The junction departs from germline at one end; a sequencing error may be responsible. V is TRBV7-7 and J is TRBJ2-1; D uncertain. Germline lookup yields CDR1 SSHAT and CDR2 FNYEAQ (reference sequence). The CDR3 consists of 13 residues. CDR3 region: CASSLSQHNEQFF. The DNA for the CDR3 is TGTGCTAGCAGCTTAAGCCAGCACAATGAGCAGTTCTTC.

The chain has TRBV2 and TRBJ2-3; D remains unclear. This CDR3 is built from 14 residues. Trimming stripped 3 bases from V and 0 bases from J, with 7 bases between. Looked up from germline, CDR1 is SNHLY and CDR2 is FYNNEI. CDR3 residues: CASSESPSTDTQYF. In DNA form, the CDR3 reads TGTGCCAGCAGTGAGAGCCCTAGCACAGATACGCAGTATTTT.

The chain has TRBV20-1 and TRBJ1-5; D unclear. This CDR3 is 12 amino acids long. V was trimmed by 3 bases and J by 7 bases, leaving 10 bases between them. In germline, CDR1 is DFQATT, CDR2 SNEGSKA (reference sequence). The CDR3 is CSASETRQPQHF. CDR3 in DNA: TGCAGTGCTAGCGAAACTCGACAGCCCCAGCATTTT.

The V gene is TRBV10-3, the J gene TRBJ2-1; tentative D call: TRBD1 (5 bases). The CDR3 has 13 residues. V was trimmed by 7 bases and J by 8 bases, leaving 15 bases between them. CDR1 and CDR2 from the germline V gene are ENHRY and SYGVKD. The CDR3 loop is CAITNSGFDEQFF. CDR3 DNA: TGTGCCATCACGAATTCAGGGTTCGATGAGCAGTTCTTC.

This clonotype has just a few counts. V and J are TRBV19 and TRBJ1-1; no clear D gene. Trimming took off 2 bases at V and 1 base at J, with 8 bases between the two ends. Germline CDR1 LNHDA, CDR2 SQIVND (reference sequence). This CDR3 is built from 14 residues. In DNA, the CDR3 is TGTGCCAGTAGTATAAGTTGGGGGAACACTGAAGCTTTCTTT. Translation gives CASSISWGNTEAFF.

This clonotype turned up a few times. This rearrangement joins TRBV7-9 to TRBJ1-5; D call uncertain. Germline values: CDR1 SEHNR, CDR2 FQNEAQ (reference sequence). Trimming shortened V by 1 base and J by 5 bases, and 9 bases separated the two germline ends. This CDR3 comprises 14 residues. CDR3 bases: TGTGCCAGCAGCTTAGGCGTCGGGGATCAGCCCCAGCATTTT. This gives the protein CASSLGVGDQPQHF.

This clonotype has more than one count but fewer than ten. The V call is TRBV24-1, the J call TRBJ2-2, with TRBD2 matching over 9 bases. Trimming removed 7 bases from V and 5 bases from J; junction bases left unmatched: 7. The length of the CDR3 is 15 residues. CDR1 is KGHDR and CDR2 is SFDVKD in the germline V gene. CDR3 nucleotides: TGTGCCACCAGCAGCCAGCGGGAGGCTACCGGGGAGCTGTTTTTT. Translated, it gives CATSSQREATGELFF.

V and J are TRBV20-1 and TRBJ2-1; 9 positions agree with TRBD2. The ends lost 1 base at V and 5 bases at J; junction bases unmatched: 3. The CDR3 totals 14 residues. Germline CDR1 is DFQATT and CDR2 is SNEGSKA (reference sequence). In DNA form, the CDR3 reads TGCAGTGCTAGAGTAGCGGGAGAGGACAATGAGCAGTTCTTC. As protein: CSARVAGEDNEQFF.

Comment on this clonotype: This may be a read error: a much more frequent sequence differs by one nucleotide. The V gene is TRBV20-1, the J gene TRBJ2-1, with 7 bases identical to TRBD2. The CDR3 spans 15 residues. The V gene end was trimmed by 6 bases and the J gene end by 6 bases; junction bases not matched to a gene: 14. Germline CDR1 DFQATT, CDR2 SNEGSKA (reference sequence). CDR3 DNA: TGCAGTGCCCGCCCCCCTAGCGGCGACTTCAATGAGCAGTTCTTC. Residues: CSARPPSGDFNEQFF.

This chain uses TRBV3-1 with TRBJ2-1; D ambiguous. The CDR3 covers 14 residues. The V end was cut by 4 bases, the J end by 6 bases, with 13 bases between. CDR1 and CDR2 (germline): LGHDT, YNNKEL (reference sequence). This CDR3 is CASSLGPDGNEQFF. DNA of the CDR3: TGTGCCAGCAGCCTCGGACCAGACGGCAATGAGCAGTTCTTC.

V usage is TRBV20-1 and J usage is TRBJ2-7; 12 bases align to TRBD2. The CDR3 is 14 residues long. Germline lookup yields CDR1 DFQATT and CDR2 SNEGSKA (reference sequence). Unmatched junction bases numbered 7, after V lost 6 bases and J lost 4 bases. The CDR3 nucleotides are TGCAGTGCCCAGACTAGCGGGAGCGGGTACGAGCAGTACTTC. Translating gives CSAQTSGSGYEQYF.

This clonotype appeared a few times. This rearrangement joins TRBV20-1 to TRBJ2-5; 9 nucleotides match TRBD2. Trimming took 6 bases from V and 4 from J; bases not matched to a gene: 12. The CDR3 loop spans 15 amino acids. Per the germline V gene, CDR1 is DFQATT and CDR2 is SNEGSKA (reference sequence). In DNA form, the CDR3 reads TGCAGTGCCATGATGCCTAGCGGGATCATAGAGACCCAGTACTTC. Its protein is CSAMMPSGIIETQYF.

This clonotype has more than one count but fewer than ten. This sequence joins TRBV24-1 and TRBJ2-1, with 9 bases fitting TRBD2. The V segment lost 0 bases and the J segment 2 bases; nucleotides outside the gene matches: 1. In germline, CDR1 is KGHDR, CDR2 SFDVKD. CDR3 length equals 16 residues. The CDR3 reads CATSDLPSGTYNEQFF. CDR3 coding DNA: TGTGCCACCAGTGATTTGCCTAGCGGGACCTACAATGAGCAGTTCTTC.